This TCR beta chain was found in a study of cytomegalovirus exposure and HLA in healthy donors. Note on this clone: Its antigen is unidentified.

The study ran its PCR with 60 Vbeta and 13 Jbeta primers. The protocol was immunoSEQ multiplex PCR, while the TCRdb copy is restricted to in-frame clones and leaves out a portion. This table holds about 130,000 clones, over 75% found once. In germline, CDR1 is ENHRY, CDR2 SYGVKD. The CDR3 runs 14 residues. J lost 6 bases, V lost 7 bases, and 8 bases had no gene match. Points from the study as a whole: By HLA locus, TCR association rates varied in a later analysis, with DRB1 showing the most and HLA-C the fewest. Most TCR sequences were rare, but some public TCRs occurred in many donors.

What was sequenced was PBMCs. This TCR was recovered from a male donor in good health and CMV-seropositive. V and J are TRBV10-3 and TRBJ1-1; TRBD1 matches at 10 bases. The CDR3 bases are TGTGCCATCACTCTTCGACAGGGGGCCTCTGAAGCTTTCTTT. This encodes CAITLRQGASEAFF.